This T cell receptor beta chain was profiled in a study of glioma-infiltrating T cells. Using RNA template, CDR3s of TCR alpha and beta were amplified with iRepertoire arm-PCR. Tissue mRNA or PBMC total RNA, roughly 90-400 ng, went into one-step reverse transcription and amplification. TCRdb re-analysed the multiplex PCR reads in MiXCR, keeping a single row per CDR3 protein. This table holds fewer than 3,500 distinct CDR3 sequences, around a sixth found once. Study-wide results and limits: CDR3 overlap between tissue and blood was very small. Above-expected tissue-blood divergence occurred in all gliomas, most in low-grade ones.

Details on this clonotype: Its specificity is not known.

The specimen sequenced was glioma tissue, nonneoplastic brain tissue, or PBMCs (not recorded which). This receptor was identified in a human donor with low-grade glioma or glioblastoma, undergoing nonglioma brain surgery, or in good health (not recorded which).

This CDR3 is CASGGQGYTEAFF. The CDR3 DNA is TGTGCTAGCGGAGGACAGGGGTACACTGAAGCTTTCTTT. The J gene is TRBJ1-1, the V gene TRBV6-6; the match to TRBD1 covers 9 bases. This CDR3 is 13 amino acids long. Per germline, CDR1 MNHNY and CDR2 SVGAGI (reference sequence).